This record concerns one TCR beta chain sequence. What it recognizes is unknown. An end of the junction does not agree with germline; a read error may underlie this. The sample originates from a study of T-cell reconstitution after alpha-beta-depleted transplantation in children. Study-wide findings and caveats: It was reported that alpha-beta T cells came from several hundred expanded graft clones (about two months after transplant). After transplant, high TCRbeta diversity at day 60 in some patients arose from surviving recipient T cells and thymic progenitors.

Germline-derived CDR1 and CDR2 are DFQATT and SNEGSKA (reference sequence). The CDR3 extends over 17 amino acids. This sample's TCRbeta library carried unique molecular identifier barcodes. TCRdb recomputed calls from the PCR reads with MiXCR, one row per CDR3 protein. The sample lists hundreds of thousands of distinct CDR3 sequences, about an eighth seen once, with 0.79% in the top ten. The material sequenced was PBMCs, taken before TCRalphabeta/CD19-depleted stem cell transplant. The TCR originated in a girl between 2 and 10 years old with congenital amegakaryocytic thrombocytopenia, due to receive a stem cell transplant. The gene calls are TRBV20-1 and TRBJ2-3; 13 nucleotides agree with TRBD2. The CDR3 here is CCADRLAGGQLPDTQYF. CDR3 bases: TGCTGTGCTGACAGACTAGCGGGAGGCCAACTTCCCGATACGCAGTATTTT.